There are a few counts of the clone carrying this T cell receptor beta chain. Its target is not known. The sample originates from a study of cytomegalovirus exposure and HLA in healthy donors. Study summary: Earlier work reported 117 million unique TCR beta sequences from about 180 million T cells.

General study points: The listing of 160 or so TCR beta chains classed them as cytomegalovirus-associated. Analyzed later, most CMV-associated TCR beta chains appeared HLA-restricted.

Germline V CDR1 and CDR2: SNHLY, FYNNEI. V dropped 11 bases and J dropped 0 bases, with 11 bases sitting between them. This CDR3 is built from 12 residues. With 60 Vbeta and 13 Jbeta primers, the PCR was carried out. Under the authors' procedure: The count from a later analysis was 79 million or so unique TCR beta chains, around 10 million of them shared. Assay used: immunoSEQ multiplex PCR; TCRdb lists only in-frame clones, some missing. The V and J calls and clone size come from that table; D and trimming were worked out from the DNA. Altogether 99,000 or so clones are present, about an eighth being singletons, with the ten largest covering about a sixth.

The TCR sequence derives from a man aged 40-55 years in good health and CMV-seropositive. This chain joins TRBV2 and TRBJ2-7, with D possibly being TRBD1 (6 bases). The sample consisted of PBMCs. The CDR3 DNA reads as TGTGCCGTCCGGGACAACTCCTACGAGCAGTACTTC. This encodes CAVRDNSYEQYF.